Listed here are 20 T cell receptor beta chains from one sample, sequenced in a study of CD8+ T cells in alopecia areata. In each case, RNA was isolated and then reverse transcribed into cDNA as the sequencing template. TCRdb's copy holds only in-frame clones and misses some; the assay was immunoSEQ multiplex PCR. The repertoire has some 170,000 clones, about 72% of them found once; the top ten carry approximately 10%. The sequences come from CD8+ T cells sorted from blood, collected at week 0. These receptors originate from a human donor with alopecia areata.

The sample holds one count of this clone. The chain employs TRBV10-2 and TRBJ1-2, with a weak D call TRBD1 (6 bases). V shed 6 bases and J shed 2 bases, with 13 bases lying between them. Germline V lookup: CDR1 WSHSY, CDR2 SAAADI. The CDR3 totals 14 residues. CDR3 amino acids: CASSKRTANYGYTF. The CDR3 region has the DNA TGCGCCAGCAGCAAAAGGACAGCAAACTATGGCTACACCTTC.

The genes are TRBV13 and TRBJ2-7, with 7 bases fitting TRBD1. Germline loops: CDR1 PRHDT, CDR2 FYEKMQ (reference sequence). The CDR3 has 14 residues. The V gene end was trimmed by 0 bases and the J gene end by 4 bases; junction bases not matched to a gene: 3. CDR3 amino acids: CASSLGDRIYEQYF. CDR3 DNA: TGTGCCAGCAGCTTAGGGGACAGGATATACGAGCAGTACTTC.

The rearrangement links TRBV5-5 to TRBJ1-1; a weak D match, TRBD1 (5 bases). The CDR3 has 15 amino acids. V was pared by 0 bases and J by 0 bases, with 9 bases between. Germline values: CDR1 SGHKS, CDR2 YYEKEE (reference sequence). CDR3 nucleotide sequence: TGTGCCAGCAGCTTGGGACAGTACATGAACACTGAAGCTTTCTTT. Residues: CASSLGQYMNTEAFF.

V and J are TRBV29-1 and TRBJ2-7; no reliable D call. Between the trimmed V and J ends, which lost 0 bases and 0 bases, there was a span of 9 bases. The CDR3 runs 14 residues. Per the germline V gene, CDR1 is SQVTM and CDR2 is ANQGSEA. CDR3 sequence (DNA): TGCAGCGTTGAAGAAGGACGTCCCTCCTACGAGCAGTACTTC. Protein: CSVEEGRPSYEQYF.

The chain has TRBV5-1 and TRBJ2-1, with TRBD1 as a possible D gene (6 bases). CDR3 length: 12 residues. The V gene lost 1 base and the J gene lost 8 bases, with 7 bases spanning the gap. Germline loops: CDR1 SGHRS, CDR2 YFSETQ. CDR3 protein: CASSLPGDEQFF. The CDR3 region has the DNA TGCGCCAGCAGCTTGCCAGGGGATGAGCAGTTCTTC. The variable domain in full, completed from reference TRBV5-1 and TRBJ2-1, reads KAGVTQTPRYLIKTRGQQVTLSCSPISGHRSVSWYQQTPGQGLQFLFEYFSETQRNKGNFPGRFSGRQFSNSRSEMNVSTLELGDSALYLCASSLPGDEQFFGPGTRLTVL.

This clone came up a few times. The chain employs TRBV18 and TRBJ1-5; 8 bases map to TRBD1. This CDR3 is 15 amino acids long. J lost 6 bases, V lost 2 bases, and 6 bases had no gene match. CDR1 and CDR2 (germline): KGHSH, LQKENI. The CDR3 protein is CASSPIAGGVQPQHF. CDR3 bases: TGTGCCAGCTCACCAATCGCAGGGGGCGTTCAGCCCCAGCATTTT.

The J gene is TRBJ2-1, the V gene TRBV7-9; a weak D match, TRBD2 (5 bases). Germline V gene data show CDR1 as SEHNR and CDR2 as FQNEAQ (reference sequence). Trimming cost V 5 bases and J 3 bases, with 17 bases left between them. The CDR3 is 16 residues long. This CDR3 is CASSPEGSAIYNEQFF. The CDR3, as DNA: TGTGCCAGCAGCCCTGAGGGTAGCGCCATCTACAATGAGCAGTTCTTC.

V is TRBV30 and J is TRBJ2-7; either TRBD1 or TRBD2 may fit D (5 bases each). V was cut by 5 bases and J by 4 bases, with 15 bases left in between. From germline, CDR1 is GTSNPN and CDR2 SVGIG (reference sequence). This CDR3 has 13 amino acids. CDR3 sequence reads: CAWGTGNLYEQYF. CDR3 in DNA: TGTGCCTGGGGGACCGGGAACCTATACGAGCAGTACTTC. Filled out from reference TRBV30 and TRBJ2-7, the complete variable domain reads SQTIHQWPATLVQPVGSPLSLECTVEGTSNPNLYWYRQAAGRGLQLLFYSVGIGQISSEVPQNLSASRPQDRQFILSSKKLLLSDSGFYLCAWGTGNLYEQYFGPGTRLTVT.

The chain uses TRBV27 and TRBJ1-6; D is possibly TRBD1 (5 bases). Trimming shortened V by 6 bases and J by 5 bases, and 14 bases separated the two germline ends. Germline-derived CDR1 and CDR2 are MNHEY and SMNVEV (reference sequence). This CDR3 is built from 15 residues. In nucleotides, the CDR3 is TGTGCCAGCAGCCAAACAGGTTTAGATAATTCACCCCTCCACTTT. This codes for CASSQTGLDNSPLHF.

In regard to this clone: This CDR3 is also generated by other DNA sequences in the sample. The CDR3 nucleotides are TGTGCCAGCAGTTTACTCGGGAACACTGAAGCTTTCTTT. It codes for CASSLLGNTEAFF. The V gene is TRBV27, the J gene TRBJ1-1, with D hard to call. This CDR3 has 13 amino acids. From germline, CDR1 is MNHEY and CDR2 SMNVEV (reference sequence). V lost 2 bases and J lost 1, with 5 bases in between.

This clone was seen many times. V and J are TRBV29-1 and TRBJ2-5; maybe TRBD1 (7 bases). V was clipped by 5 bases and J by 7 bases, with 14 bases between them. CDR3 length equals 12 residues. CDR1 and CDR2 from the germline V gene are SQVTM and ANQGSEA. The CDR3 DNA follows: TGCAGCGTTTGGACAGGAGGGGGGACCCAGTACTTC. This gives the protein CSVWTGGGTQYF.

V usage is TRBV7-9 and J usage is TRBJ1-2; D ambiguous. The V gene lost 5 bases and the J gene lost 0 bases, with 13 bases spanning the gap. Germline CDR1 SEHNR, CDR2 FQNEAQ (reference sequence). This CDR3 region has 15 residues. In DNA, the CDR3 is TGTGCCAGCAGCCCGCCTACAAGAACTAACTATGGCTACACCTTC. Protein sequence: CASSPPTRTNYGYTF.

V is TRBV7-9 and J is TRBJ2-7, with a tentative D call TRBD2 (6 bases). Trimming left V 4 bases short and J 6 bases short, with 10 bases between. Per the germline V gene, CDR1 is SEHNR and CDR2 is FQNEAQ (reference sequence). This CDR3 has 12 residues. CDR3 in amino acids: CASSSPRGEQYF. CDR3 bases: TGTGCCAGCAGCTCCCCGCGGGGCGAGCAGTACTTC. Full variable domain (missing parts from reference TRBV7-9 and TRBJ2-7): DTGVSQNPRHKITKRGQNVTFRCDPISEHNRLYWYRQTLGQGPEFLTYFQNEAQLEKSRLLSDRFSAERPKGSFSTLEIQRTEQGDSAMYLCASSSPRGEQYFGPGTRLTVT.

V usage is TRBV9 and J usage is TRBJ2-3; 11 bases align to TRBD2. Germline CDR1 SGDLS, CDR2 YYNGEE. The CDR3 length is 15 residues. V was clipped by 4 bases and J by 5 bases; unmatched bases: 6. In nucleotides, the CDR3 is TGTGCCAGCAGCATCTATAGCGGGGGGGTAGATACGCAGTATTTT. This sequence encodes CASSIYSGGVDTQYF.

The chain links TRBV5-1 to TRBJ2-5; 9 bases are shared with TRBD2. Germline V gene lookup returns CDR1 SGHRS and CDR2 YFSETQ. The length of the CDR3 is 15 residues. V lost 5 bases, J lost 0 bases, and 5 bases stayed unmatched. CDR3 DNA sequence: TGCGCCAGCAGTCCCAGCGGGGGGTACCAAGAGACCCAGTACTTC. It encodes CASSPSGGYQETQYF.

This clone was observed a handful of times. The rearrangement uses TRBV11-2 and TRBJ1-2, with D uncertain. This CDR3 is 13 amino acids long. V gave up 5 bases and J gave up 3 bases, with 10 bases separating them. Germline loops: CDR1 SGHAT, CDR2 FQNNGV. The CDR3 region is CASSPGTYYGYTF. The CDR3 bases are TGTGCCAGCAGCCCCGGAACCTACTATGGCTACACCTTC. Full variable domain (rest looked up from reference TRBV11-2 and TRBJ1-2): EAGVAQSPRYKIIEKRQSVAFWCNPISGHATLYWYQQILGQGPKLLIQFQNNGVVDDSQLPKDRFSAERLKGVDSTLKIQPAKLEDSAVYLCASSPGTYYGYTFGSGTRLTVV.

The CDR3: CASSLDRFDYTF. The DNA of the CDR3 is TGTGCCAGCAGCTTGGACAGGTTCGACTACACCTTC. The gene calls are TRBV5-6 and TRBJ1-2, with TRBD1 as a possible D gene (5 bases). V lost 0 bases, J lost 10 bases, and 10 bases lay in between. The CDR3 runs to 12 residues. Per the germline V gene, CDR1 is SGHDT and CDR2 is YYEEEE.

The table lists this clone with a few counts. The chain couples TRBV29-1 to TRBJ1-2; a weak D match, TRBD1 (5 bases). The germline V gene encodes CDR1 SQVTM and CDR2 ANQGSEA. V shed 0 bases and J shed 3 bases, with 14 bases lying between them. The CDR3 contains 15 residues. The CDR3 coding sequence is TGCAGCGTTGAAGACAGGGTAAATCCGGACTATGGCTACACCTTC. This encodes CSVEDRVNPDYGYTF.

The chain uses TRBV2 and TRBJ2-6; D may match TRBD1 or TRBD2 (5 bases each). The CDR3 is 17 residues long. Germline V gives CDR1 SNHLY, CDR2 FYNNEI. V was pared by 6 bases and J by 0 bases, with 15 bases between. The CDR3 coding sequence is TGTGCCAGCAGCGACACTAGGGACGGCTCTGGGGCCAACGTCCTGACTTTC. Encoded protein: CASSDTRDGSGANVLTF. Full variable domain (missing parts from reference TRBV2 and TRBJ2-6): EPEVTQTPSHQVTQMGQEVILRCVPISNHLYFYWYRQILGQKVEFLVSFYNNEISEKSEIFDDQFSVERPDGSNFTLKIRSTKLEDSAMYFCASSDTRDGSGANVLTFGAGSRLTVL.

The chain uses TRBV29-1 and TRBJ1-1; 7 positions agree with TRBD1. Germline-derived CDR1 and CDR2 are SQVTM and ANQGSEA. The CDR3 runs 15 residues. The ends lost 4 bases at V and 5 bases at J; junction bases unmatched: 13. The CDR3 DNA sequence: TGCAGCGTTGTGGGGGACAGTAGGATGGGAACTGAAGCTTTCTTT. This gives the protein CSVVGDSRMGTEAFF.